The 21 T cell receptor beta chains in this list originate from one sample, sequenced in a study of shared clonotypes between healthy human individuals. The repertoire was sequenced with immunoSEQ multiplex PCR; TCRdb's copy has only in-frame clones and lacks some. The sample has about 1.5 million clones, approximately 98% seen once. Input material: naive CD4+ T cells sorted from blood. Subset here: CD45RA+ positively selected. Source of these receptors: a man under 40 in good health.

This clone was counted a single time. This sequence joins TRBV18 and TRBJ2-5; possible D gene TRBD1, 6 bases. V shed 1 base and J shed 1 base, with 19 bases lying between them. From germline, CDR1 is KGHSH and CDR2 LQKENI. The CDR3 loop spans 18 amino acids. CDR3 bases: TGTGCCAGCTCACCACTGACGAGGACAGCCTCGCCCCAAGAGACCCAGTACTTC. Its translation is CASSPLTRTASPQETQYF.

The chain uses TRBV4-3 and TRBJ1-4; D not resolved. V lost 1 base, J lost 8 bases, and 17 bases lay in between. CDR3 length equals 16 residues. The germline gives CDR1 LGHNA, CDR2 YSLEER. The CDR3 spells CASSQGAAGVGEKLFF. The CDR3 bases are TGCGCCAGCAGCCAAGGGGCCGCGGGAGTGGGGGAAAAACTGTTTTTT.

V gene TRBV10-3 combines with J gene TRBJ2-1; no reliable D call. The CDR3 runs 14 residues. Germline loops: CDR1 ENHRY, CDR2 SYGVKD. V dropped 0 bases and J dropped 10 bases, with 13 bases sitting between them. The chain's CDR3 is CAISESTGKGEQFF. The CDR3 DNA reads TGTGCCATCAGTGAGTCGACTGGTAAGGGCGAGCAGTTCTTC.

V and J are TRBV11-3 and TRBJ2-7, with 9 bases fitting TRBD1. CDR1 and CDR2 (germline): SGHNT, YENEEA. The CDR3 length is 13 residues. The trim removed 5 bases at V and 3 bases at J, leaving 2 bases unmatched. The chain's CDR3 is CASSPGQGYEQYF. Here the CDR3 DNA reads TGTGCCAGCAGCCCGGGACAGGGCTACGAGCAGTACTTC.

CDR3 protein: CASRGDINEQFF. The CDR3 DNA is TGCGCCAGCAGAGGGGACATCAATGAGCAGTTCTTC. The chain uses TRBV5-1 and TRBJ2-1; TRBD1 might be the D (6 bases). Germline CDR1 reads SGHRS; CDR2 reads YFSETQ. The CDR3 totals 12 residues. Trimming took off 5 bases at V and 6 bases at J, with 9 bases between the two ends. The full variable domain, completed using reference TRBV5-1 and TRBJ2-1, is KAGVTQTPRYLIKTRGQQVTLSCSPISGHRSVSWYQQTPGQGLQFLFEYFSETQRNKGNFPGRFSGRQFSNSRSEMNVSTLELGDSALYLCASRGDINEQFFGPGTRLTVL.

This clone was counted a single time. This chain links TRBV5-4 with TRBJ1-1, with D unclear. The germline V gene has CDR1 SGHNT and CDR2 YYREEE (reference sequence). V lost 0 bases, J lost 0 bases, and 9 bases lay in between. The CDR3 sequence is 15 residues long. The CDR3 protein is CASSLAQGLNTEAFF. In DNA, the CDR3 is TGTGCCAGCAGCTTGGCGCAAGGATTGAACACTGAAGCTTTCTTT.

The chain links TRBV4-3 to TRBJ2-1; TRBD1 might be the D (6 bases). The germline CDR1 and CDR2 sequences are LGHNA and YSLEER. V lost 0 bases, J lost 7 bases, and 13 bases lay in between. CDR3 length equals 15 residues. CDR3 bases: TGCGCCAGCAGCCAAGAGTTGGGAAGGGGGAATGAGCAGTTCTTC. Amino acids: CASSQELGRGNEQFF.

This clone was counted a single time. J is TRBJ2-7 and V is TRBV2; TRBD2 matches 9 bases. The CDR3 totals 15 residues. CDR1 is SNHLY, CDR2 FYNNEI, per germline. V lost 6 bases, J lost 4 bases, and 10 bases stayed unmatched. The CDR3 loop reads CASRSGSGGIYEQYF. CDR3 coding DNA: TGTGCCAGCAGAAGCGGGAGCGGGGGGATATACGAGCAGTACTTC.

In regard to this clone: The sample holds other DNA sequences that translate to the same CDR3. The V and J genes are TRBV9 and TRBJ2-2; D perhaps matches TRBD2 (5 bases). Germline CDR1 SGDLS, CDR2 YYNGEE. The CDR3 is 15 amino acids. With 0 bases removed from V and 6 bases from J, the gap between germline ends came to 12 bases. The CDR3 loop is CASSVASSRSGELFF. In DNA form, the CDR3 reads TGTGCCAGCAGCGTAGCTAGCAGTCGCTCCGGGGAGCTGTTTTTT.

The CDR3 region has the DNA TGCAGCACTGAGGGAACCTCCCAGGACGAGCAGTACTTC. This sequence encodes CSTEGTSQDEQYF. V and J are TRBV29-1 and TRBJ2-7; D possibly corresponds to TRBD2 (5 bases). Looked up from germline, CDR1 is SQVTM and CDR2 is ANQGSEA. CDR3 length: 13 amino acids. Trimming removed 8 bases at V and 5 bases at J, with 19 bases between.

Comment on this clone: Distinct nucleotide sequences in the sample also encode this CDR3. The gene calls are TRBV29-1 and TRBJ2-7; D unclear. CDR3 length: 11 amino acids. Looked up from germline, CDR1 is SQVTM and CDR2 is ANQGSEA. V was pared by 4 bases and J by 3 bases, with 7 bases between. In DNA form, the CDR3 reads TGCAGCGTTGGCCAAAACTACGAGCAGTACTTC. Protein sequence: CSVGQNYEQYF.

This chain uses TRBV7-3 with TRBJ2-5; TRBD2 aligns across 9 bases. V lost 5 bases and J lost 7; bases outside the gene matches: 5. CDR1 and CDR2 from the germline V gene are SGHTA and FQGTGA. The CDR3 spans 13 residues. The DNA of the CDR3 is TGTGCCAGCAGCCGGACTAGCGCGGGGACCCAGTACTTC. Translated, it gives CASSRTSAGTQYF.

This chain uses TRBV9 with TRBJ2-2, with a possible D match to TRBD1 (6 bases). Trimming took 3 bases from V and 6 from J, leaving 12 bases between them. The CDR3 runs 14 residues. Germline values: CDR1 SGDLS, CDR2 YYNGEE. The CDR3 protein is CASSEGVTSGELFF. As DNA, the CDR3 is TGTGCCAGCAGCGAGGGGGTGACGTCCGGGGAGCTGTTTTTT.

A word on this clone: One end of the junction fails to match germline, which may point to a read error. This chain connects TRBV28 to TRBJ1-5; D may be TRBD1 (6 bases). Germline CDR1 and CDR2: MDHEN and SYDVKM. The CDR3 contains 17 residues. CDR3 loop: CASNLWGGLGGNQPQHF. CDR3 nucleotide sequence: TGTGCCAGCAATTTATGGGGGGGGCTTGGAGGCAATCAGCCCCAGCATTTT.

The chain carries TRBV28 and TRBJ2-7; D gene ambiguous. The CDR3 has 12 amino acids. Trimming left V 6 bases short and J 3 bases short, with 9 bases between. The germline CDR1 and CDR2 sequences are MDHEN and SYDVKM. The CDR3 bases are TGTGCCAGCAGAGACTCGGACTACGAGCAGTACTTC. This translates into CASRDSDYEQYF.

V gene TRBV7-8 combines with J gene TRBJ1-1, with no clear D. The germline V and J ends were trimmed by 3 bases and 1 base, with 6 bases remaining between them. The length of the CDR3 is 13 residues. CDR1 and CDR2 (germline): SGHVS, FQNEAQ. The CDR3 loop reads CASSFAGNTEAFF. The CDR3 DNA reads as TGTGCCAGCAGCTTTGCGGGGAACACTGAAGCTTTCTTT.

The chain joins TRBV5-1 to TRBJ1-1, with D tentatively TRBD1 (5 bases). The V gene's germline CDR1 is SGHRS and CDR2 YFSETQ. V shed 5 bases and J shed 3 bases, with 17 bases lying between them. This CDR3 has 15 amino acids. The CDR3 reads CASSFKPPGDTEAFF. As DNA, the CDR3 is TGCGCCAGCAGTTTTAAACCACCGGGGGACACTGAAGCTTTCTTT.

The chain has TRBV4-2 and TRBJ2-3, with D possibly matching TRBD2 (8 bases). The germline V gene has CDR1 LGHNA and CDR2 YNFKEQ. The ends were cut back, 4 bases at V and 0 bases at J, with 23 bases in the middle. The CDR3 is 19 residues long. The CDR3 region is CASSRTPGQSSGSTDTQYF. The DNA for the CDR3 is TGTGCCAGCAGCCGGACCCCGGGACAGTCTAGCGGGAGCACAGATACGCAGTATTTT.

This chain joins TRBV19 and TRBJ2-6; D is uncertain. Germline V gene lookup returns CDR1 LNHDA and CDR2 SQIVND (reference sequence). Trimming left V 5 bases short and J 0 bases short, with 8 bases between. The CDR3 is 15 amino acids. Here the CDR3 reads CASSSRFSGANVLTF. The CDR3 DNA reads as TGTGCCAGTAGTTCGCGTTTCTCTGGGGCCAACGTCCTGACTTTC.

The chain uses TRBV5-1 and TRBJ2-1, with TRBD2 identical over 11 bases. V lost 9 bases and J lost 3; bases outside the gene matches: 5. Germline-derived CDR1 and CDR2 are SGHRS and YFSETQ. The length of the CDR3 is 14 residues. In nucleotides, the CDR3 is TGCGCCACTTCGGGACTAGCGGACTACAATGAGCAGTTCTTC. It is translated as CATSGLADYNEQFF.

The V gene is TRBV5-4, the J gene TRBJ2-7, with a possible D match to TRBD2 (6 bases). The CDR3 contains 12 residues. Trimming removed 2 bases at V and 6 bases at J, with 9 bases between. CDR1 and CDR2 (germline): SGHNT, YYREEE (reference sequence). The CDR3 spells CASSLDSGEQYF. The CDR3 nucleotides are TGTGCCAGCAGCTTAGATAGCGGCGAGCAGTACTTC. Full variable domain (remainder filled in from reference TRBV5-4 and TRBJ2-7): ETGVTQSPTHLIKTRGQQVTLRCSSQSGHNTVSWYQQALGQGPQFIFQYYREEENGRGNFPPRFSGLQFPNYSSELNVNALELDDSALYLCASSLDSGEQYFGPGTRLTVT.